This T cell receptor (beta chain) was captured by sequencing in a study of technical replicates of blood from a few donors. CDR3 length: 16 amino acids. V gave up 5 bases and J gave up 3 bases; unmatched junction bases: 10. Germline loops: CDR1 SEHNR, CDR2 FQNEAQ (reference sequence). The sample holds one count of this clone. TCRdb keeps only in-frame clones here, not all; method: immunoSEQ multiplex PCR. The profile shows some 11,000 clones, 90% to 95% of them singletons. The sample taken for sequencing was PBMCs. The TCR originated in a human donor in good health. The chain employs TRBV7-9 and TRBJ2-3, with 8 bases matching TRBD1. CDR3: CASSLDRGIQTDTQYF. The CDR3 DNA follows: TGTGCCAGCAGCCTAGACAGGGGCATACAGACAGATACGCAGTATTTT.